The rows below give T cell receptor beta chains drawn from one sample of a study of T cell repertoires in cytomegalovirus infection. TCRdb reprocessed the reads with MiXCR, giving one entry per CDR3 protein. The sample consists of under 850,000 distinct CDR3 sequences, around 31% of them appearing once. Their recognized antigens are unknown. Sample: cultured PBMCs, taken from culture after CMV antigen stimulation. The origin of the receptors is a human donor in good health (CMV status not recorded). Some clones in this sample may be carry-over from other donors' samples. CDR3s include the opening cysteine and the closing phenylalanine or tryptophan. The D gene is left open where the match is weak. Clone size is not always given. Where it is, it says once, few, many or a class for expanded clones.

clone_size d_call j_call v_call cdr3_aa cdr3_nt
few TRBD2 TRBJ2-1 TRBV19 CASSIGASGVYNEQFF TGTGCCAGTAGTATCGGGGCTAGCGGAGTATACAATGAGCAGTTCTTC
. . TRBJ2-3 TRBV12-3/TRBV12-4 CASSRLQGDTQYF TGTGCCAGCAGCCGCCTACAGGGAGACACGCAGTATTTT
once . TRBJ2-1 TRBV7-2 CASSLTNAEQFF TGTGCCAGCAGCTTAACAAACGCGGAGCAGTTCTTC
many . TRBJ2-3 TRBV7-2 CASSFIEGTDTQYF TGTGCCAGCAGCTTTATAGAGGGCACAGATACGCAGTATTTT
. TRBD1 TRBJ2-7 TRBV28 CASHSGTGSYEQYF TGTGCCAGCCACTCCGGGACAGGGTCTTACGAGCAGTACTTC
once . TRBJ2-2 TRBV12-3/TRBV12-4 CASSLVQMNTGELFF TGTGCCAGCAGTTTGGTACAGATGAACACCGGGGAGCTGTTTTTT
few . TRBJ1-1 TRBV6-1 CASSAEYGAEAFF TGTGCCAGCAGTGCGGAGTACGGGGCTGAAGCTTTCTTT
many . TRBJ2-5 TRBV7-2 CASSGNRARETQYF TGTGCCAGCAGCGGCAACAGGGCGAGGGAGACCCAGTACTTC
. TRBD2 TRBJ2-7 TRBV2 CASRASGKSSYEQYF TGTGCCAGCAGAGCCAGCGGGAAGAGCTCCTACGAGCAGTACTTC
once . TRBJ2-1 TRBV18 CASSPPRAPPNEQFF TGTGCCAGCTCACCACCCCGGGCCCCACCTAATGAGCAGTTCTTC
. TRBD1 TRBJ1-6 TRBV19 CASGGSGQINSPLHF TGTGCCAGTGGAGGGTCGGGACAGATAAATTCACCCCTCCACTTT
. TRBD1 TRBJ1-4 TRBV28 CASSASPGQGDEKLFF TGTGCCAGCAGTGCCTCGCCGGGACAGGGCGATGAAAAACTGTTTTTT
. TRBD2 TRBJ2-1 TRBV7-2 CASSPRLAGGWEQFF TGTGCCAGCAGCCCCCGACTAGCGGGGGGGTGGGAGCAGTTCTTC
. TRBD2 TRBJ2-1 TRBV4-1 CASSQGSLAGGRYNEQFF TGCGCCAGCAGCCAAGGGTCCCTAGCGGGGGGTCGTTACAATGAGCAGTTCTTC
few . TRBJ1-5 TRBV10-3 CAIKRAINQPQHF TGTGCCATCAAAAGGGCGATCAATCAGCCCCAGCATTTT
few . TRBJ1-2 TRBV10-3 CAINTGMDGYTF TGTGCCATCAATACAGGGATGGATGGCTACACCTTC
. TRBD2 TRBJ2-2 TRBV11-2 CASSHLAGRPATGELFF TGTGCCAGCAGCCATCTAGCGGGACGCCCCGCGACCGGGGAGCTGTTTTTT
. . TRBJ2-5 TRBV6-9 CASTVRLQGSIRETQYF TGTGCCAGCACAGTCCGACTCCAGGGAAGTATTAGGGAGACCCAGTACTTC
. TRBD2 TRBJ2-5 TRBV4-3 CASSQDRGGSAKETQYF TGCGCCAGCAGCCAAGATCGGGGAGGGAGTGCTAAAGAGACCCAGTACTTC
. . TRBJ2-7 TRBV7-9 CASSLGFGRYNEQYF TGTGCCAGCAGCTTAGGGTTCGGCAGGTATAACGAGCAGTACTTC
many . TRBJ2-7 TRBV12-3/TRBV12-4 CASSPENGGYEQYF TGTGCCAGCAGTCCGGAGAATGGTGGCTACGAGCAGTACTTC
. TRBD2 TRBJ2-3 TRBV12-3/TRBV12-4 CASSLSPSGADTQYF TGTGCCAGCAGTTTGTCCCCTAGCGGGGCAGATACGCAGTATTTT
many . TRBJ2-7 TRBV7-2 CASSLGGPSYEQYF TGTGCCAGCAGCTTGGGCGGTCCCTCCTACGAGCAGTACTTC
many . TRBJ2-3 TRBV7-2 CASSLSGRGTQYF TGTGCCAGCAGCTTATCCGGGCGGGGTACGCAGTATTTT
few . TRBJ1-1 TRBV2 CASSEGQTPGGLAFF TGTGCCAGCAGTGAGGGCCAGACACCGGGGGGATTGGCTTTCTTT
. . TRBJ2-2 TRBV7-2 CASTRSSPRWGELFF TGTGCCAGCACCCGGTCGAGCCCCCGATGGGGGGAGCTGTTTTTT
few . TRBJ2-7 TRBV7-8 CASRTHLLSGTYEQYF TGTGCCAGCCGGACCCACCTCCTTAGTGGAACCTACGAGCAGTACTTC
many . TRBJ2-2 TRBV7-8 CASSLGQGDTGELFF TGTGCCAGCAGCTTAGGCCAGGGTGACACCGGGGAGCTGTTTTTT
. . TRBJ2-1 TRBV5-1 CASSLATSAGSYNEQFF TGCGCCAGCAGCTTGGCGACAAGTGCAGGCTCCTACAATGAGCAGTTCTTC